The 22 T cell receptor beta chains given below trace back to one sample, sequenced in a study of blood T cells in healthy people across ages. For the second PCR, which ran for about 7 to 11 cycles, a sample-barcoded 5' primer and a J-beta primer mix were used. TCRdb redid the calling of the 5' RACE reads with MiXCR, one entry per CDR3 protein. The sample consists of some 710,000 distinct CDR3 sequences, about a fifth of them appearing once. What was sequenced was blood. The origin of the receptors is an older man in good health.

The V and J genes are TRBV12-3 or TRBV12-4 and TRBJ1-2; 7 bases line up with TRBD1. The CDR3 consists of 17 residues. J was trimmed by 3 bases and V by 0 bases; bases with no gene match: 10. In DNA form, the CDR3 reads TGTGCCAGCAGTTTAGCTCCTGGACAGGAAGGAGACTATGGCTACACCTTC. Amino acid sequence: CASSLAPGQEGDYGYTF.

This clonotype was picked up a small number of times. The rearrangement joins TRBV20-1 to TRBJ2-5; tentatively, D is TRBD2 (6 bases). Germline V CDR1 and CDR2: DFQATT, SNEGSKA (reference sequence). The V gene lost 0 bases and the J gene lost 5 bases, with 16 bases spanning the gap. This CDR3 contains 15 residues. DNA for the CDR3: TGCAGTGCTAGAGAATTCGGGAGAGGTTTCGAGACCCAGTACTTC. Its translation is CSAREFGRGFETQYF.

This rearrangement joins TRBV7-2 to TRBJ2-3; possibly TRBD2 for D (6 bases). Germline V lookup: CDR1 SGHTA, CDR2 FQGNSA. V was clipped by 5 bases and J by 6 bases, with 15 bases between them. The CDR3 has 14 residues. In DNA form, the CDR3 reads TGTGCCAGCAGCATACTAGCCTCCTCGGATACGCAGTATTTT. Translating it yields CASSILASSDTQYF.

This clonotype was seen only a few times. This chain links TRBV5-1 with TRBJ2-1; no clear D gene. The CDR3 is 14 residues long. The germline V gene encodes CDR1 SGHRS and CDR2 YFSETQ. V gave up 0 bases and J gave up 4 bases, with 8 bases separating them. CDR3 residues: CASSLAVRYNEQFF. The DNA of the CDR3 is TGCGCCAGCAGCTTGGCCGTCAGGTACAATGAGCAGTTCTTC.

The chain uses TRBV7-9 and TRBJ2-3, with D perhaps matching TRBD1 (6 bases). Germline CDR1 reads SEHNR; CDR2 reads FQNEAQ (reference sequence). There are 17 residues in the CDR3. Trimming removed 2 bases at V and 0 bases at J, with 15 bases between. The DNA of the CDR3 is TGTGCCAGCAGCTTAAACCCTTCGACAGGTAGCACAGATACGCAGTATTTT. Encoded protein: CASSLNPSTGSTDTQYF.

The V gene is TRBV20-1, the J gene TRBJ2-1, with 10 bases that match TRBD2. CDR3 length: 16 amino acids. V lost 5 bases and J lost 3; bases outside the gene matches: 10. The germline CDR1 and CDR2 sequences are DFQATT and SNEGSKA (reference sequence). CDR3 region: CSAYRPLAGDYNEQFF. DNA of the CDR3: TGCAGTGCTTACCGGCCCCTAGCGGGAGACTACAATGAGCAGTTCTTC.

This clonotype was seen only a few times. The chain couples TRBV20-1 to TRBJ2-3; TRBD1 matches 11 bases. This CDR3 region has 14 residues. The V segment lost 6 bases and the J segment 2 bases; nucleotides outside the gene matches: 4. Germline V gene data show CDR1 as DFQATT and CDR2 as SNEGSKA (reference sequence). CDR3 residues: CSANGQGATDTQYF. The CDR3 DNA sequence: TGCAGTGCAAATGGACAGGGGGCCACAGATACGCAGTATTTT.

This clonotype has at least ten counts. V gene TRBV5-1 combines with J gene TRBJ2-3; 7 nucleotides agree with TRBD2. The germline CDR1 and CDR2 sequences are SGHRS and YFSETQ. The V gene end was trimmed by 5 bases and the J gene end by 0 bases; junction bases not matched to a gene: 3. There are 14 residues in the CDR3. The CDR3 DNA follows: TGCGCCAGCAGGGTAGCGGGTAGCACAGATACGCAGTATTTT. It specifies CASRVAGSTDTQYF.

About this clonotype: Mismatch with germline at one junction end may stem from a read error. V and J are TRBV12-3 or TRBV12-4 and TRBJ2-3; 7 nucleotides agree with TRBD2. The CDR3 is 14 residues long. The CDR3 region has the DNA TGTGCCAGCACCCCGGGCGGGAGTACAGATGCGCAGTATTTT. Amino acids: CASTPGGSTDAQYF.

The V call is TRBV2, the J call TRBJ2-7; 13 bases agree with TRBD2. CDR1 and CDR2 (germline): SNHLY, FYNNEI. The CDR3 sequence is 16 residues long. Trimming at V came to 1 base and at J to 3 bases, leaving 3 bases not matched to a gene. The CDR3 loop is CASSEVRTSGSYEQYV. CDR3 nucleotide sequence: TGTGCCAGCAGTGAAGTCAGGACTAGCGGGAGCTACGAGCAGTACGTC.

The chain uses TRBV12-3 or TRBV12-4 and TRBJ2-3; tentative D call: TRBD1 (6 bases). Between the trimmed V and J ends, which lost 6 bases and 4 bases, there was a span of 17 bases. The CDR3 spans 15 residues. The CDR3 is CASSSTGMEADTQYF. As DNA, the CDR3 is TGTGCCAGCAGCAGTACAGGGATGGAGGCAGATACGCAGTATTTT.

This clonotype was seen only a few times. Because it lacks the conserved phenylalanine or tryptophan at the end, this CDR3 is likely a read error. It is unclear where the CDR3 begins or ends on the DNA, so no DNA is shown, and the CDR3 is as TCRdb lists it. The rearrangement joins TRBV2 to TRBJ2-1; the table gives TRBD1 as D, unverified against the DNA. Germline values: CDR1 SNHLY, CDR2 FYNNEI. The CDR3 has 9 amino acids, counting both end residues. The CDR3 is CAMNRDGVI.

The CDR3 DNA sequence: TGTGCCAGCAGAACACAGGCGAATCAGCCCCAGCATTTT. Its translation is CASRTQANQPQHF. The chain employs TRBV6-5 and TRBJ1-5; D is perhaps TRBD1 (5 bases). V was pared by 6 bases and J by 4 bases, with 10 bases between. The V gene's germline CDR1 is MNHEY and CDR2 SVGAGI. This CDR3 comprises 13 residues.

The chain joins TRBV12-3 or TRBV12-4 to TRBJ1-3, with 7 bases that match TRBD1. V dropped 5 bases and J dropped 0; count of bases not matched to a gene: 7. The CDR3 sequence is 16 residues long. CDR3 DNA sequence: TGTGCCAGCAGTCGGGGACAGCCAGCCTCTGGAAACACCATATATTTT. This translates into CASSRGQPASGNTIYF.

This clonotype was seen more than once but under ten times. The chain joins TRBV7-9 to TRBJ2-3, with no clear D. Germline CDR1 reads SEHNR; CDR2 reads FQNEAQ (reference sequence). V was clipped by 2 bases and J by 13 bases, with 13 bases between them. The CDR3 has 12 amino acids. CDR3 in amino acids: CASSLSIRYEYF. The CDR3 nucleotides are TGTGCCAGCAGCTTAAGTATCAGATACGAGTATTTT.

This chain uses TRBV10-3 with TRBJ1-1, with D perhaps matching TRBD1 (5 bases). Deletions cut 6 bases from V and 4 bases from J, with 15 bases between. From germline, CDR1 is ENHRY and CDR2 SYGVKD. The CDR3 has 14 residues. CDR3 amino acids: CAIRRDQISTEAFF. The CDR3 nucleotides are TGTGCCATCAGGAGGGACCAGATAAGCACTGAAGCTTTCTTT.

Only a few counts were recorded for this clonotype. The chain couples TRBV20-1 to TRBJ2-7; TRBD2 might be the D (5 bases). V dropped 6 bases and J dropped 5 bases, with 11 bases sitting between them. The CDR3 extends over 11 amino acids. CDR1 is DFQATT and CDR2 is SNEGSKA in the germline V gene (reference sequence). The CDR3 reads CSAKGGDEQYV. The CDR3, as DNA: TGCAGTGCGAAAGGAGGAGACGAGCAGTACGTC.

This clonotype was seen ten or more times. This rearrangement joins TRBV7-9 to TRBJ1-2; 8 nucleotides agree with TRBD1. Trimming took 8 bases from V and 7 from J; bases not matched to a gene: 3. CDR1 and CDR2 from the germline V gene are SEHNR and FQNEAQ (reference sequence). The CDR3 has 11 residues. CDR3 bases: TGTGCCAGCCAGGGGGCCGGTGGCTACACCTTC. It codes for CASQGAGGYTF.

V and J are TRBV7-9 and TRBJ2-1; unclear D gene. V shed 3 bases and J shed 5 bases, with 14 bases lying between them. The germline gives CDR1 SEHNR, CDR2 FQNEAQ (reference sequence). CDR3 size: 15 residues. The CDR3 here is CASSFGRSWDNEQFF. As DNA, the CDR3 is TGTGCCAGCAGCTTCGGGCGTTCTTGGGACAATGAGCAGTTCTTC.

The V gene is TRBV9, the J gene TRBJ1-1, with D perhaps matching TRBD1 (5 bases). CDR1 is SGDLS and CDR2 is YYNGEE in the germline V gene. V lost 2 bases to trimming and J lost 4 bases, with 12 bases between them. This CDR3 has 14 residues. The CDR3 DNA follows: TGTGCCAGCAGCGTTGGGGGGGAGGGCACTGAAGCTTTCTTT. Protein sequence: CASSVGGEGTEAFF.

J is TRBJ1-1 and V is TRBV27; D remains ambiguous. CDR3 size: 14 residues. V lost 3 bases to trimming and J lost 3 bases, with 11 bases between them. In germline, CDR1 is MNHEY, CDR2 SMNVEV (reference sequence). CDR3 sequence reads: CASSFAGSHTEAFF. The CDR3 DNA reads TGTGCCAGCAGTTTCGCGGGTTCGCACACTGAAGCTTTCTTT.

The rearrangement links TRBV5-1 to TRBJ2-7, with 8 positions matching TRBD1. CDR1 is SGHRS, CDR2 YFSETQ, per germline. This CDR3 region has 16 residues. V dropped 4 bases and J dropped 0; count of bases not matched to a gene: 9. This CDR3 is CASSELTGGASYEQYF. The CDR3, as DNA: TGCGCCAGCAGCGAACTAACAGGGGGAGCCTCCTACGAGCAGTACTTC. Drawing the rest from reference TRBV5-1 and TRBJ2-7, the complete variable domain is KAGVTQTPRYLIKTRGQQVTLSCSPISGHRSVSWYQQTPGQGLQFLFEYFSETQRNKGNFPGRFSGRQFSNSRSEMNVSTLELGDSALYLCASSELTGGASYEQYFGPGTRLTVT.